Each of the 15 T cell receptor beta chains below was sequenced from the same sample in a study of blood T cell repertoires in COVID-19. Generated by immunoSEQ multiplex PCR, the TCRdb table keeps only in-frame clones and is missing some. The sample consists of about 59,000 clones, around 81% of them appearing once. The material sequenced was peripheral blood. The receptor set was obtained from an elderly woman with active or convalescent COVID-19.

V usage is TRBV29-1 and J usage is TRBJ2-3, with TRBD1 as a possible D gene (5 bases). The CDR3 sequence is 12 residues long. CDR1 SQVTM and CDR2 ANQGSEA come from the germline V gene. CDR3 loop: CTLKGGTDTQYF. Written as DNA, the CDR3 is TGCACACTCAAAGGGGGCACAGATACGCAGTATTTT.

The gene calls are TRBV28 and TRBJ2-3, with 11 bases matching TRBD1. Germline V gene data show CDR1 as MDHEN and CDR2 as SYDVKM. J lost 5 bases, V lost 6 bases, and 7 bases had no gene match. CDR3 length equals 15 residues. The DNA of the CDR3 is TGTGCCAGCAGCTCTAGGACAGGGGGCAGAGATACGCAGTATTTT. Its translation is CASSSRTGGRDTQYF. The full variable domain, rest sourced from reference TRBV28 and TRBJ2-3, is DVKVTQSSRYLVKRTGEKVFLECVQDMDHENMFWYRQDPGLGLRLIYFSYDVKMKEKGDIPEGYSVSREKKERFSLILESASTNQTSMYLCASSSRTGGRDTQYFGPGTRLTVL.

This clone was seen a handful of times. V is TRBV18 and J is TRBJ1-5; D perhaps matches TRBD1 (5 bases). V was trimmed by 3 bases and J by 5 bases, leaving 11 bases between them. The CDR3 loop spans 14 amino acids. CDR1 KGHSH and CDR2 LQKENI come from the germline V gene. The DNA for the CDR3 is TGTGCCAGCTCACCTCCGGGGGAGGATCAGCCCCAGCATTTT. It encodes CASSPPGEDQPQHF.

The rearrangement joins TRBV20-1 to TRBJ1-1, with a tentative D call TRBD1 (5 bases). Per germline, CDR1 DFQATT and CDR2 SNEGSKA (reference sequence). The CDR3 has 10 amino acids. Trimming took 5 bases from V and 11 from J, leaving 12 bases between them. The CDR3 is CSAVRDSAFF. CDR3 nucleotide sequence: TGCAGTGCTGTCAGGGATTCGGCTTTCTTT.

This chain joins TRBV2 and TRBJ1-5; 7 bases map to TRBD1. The CDR3 has 15 amino acids. In germline, CDR1 is SNHLY, CDR2 FYNNEI. V shed 6 bases, J shed 0 bases, and the junction held 5 bases outside the gene matches. The CDR3 region has the DNA TGTGCCAGCAGGGCAGGGGGGATTAGCAATCAGCCCCAGCATTTT. Translating gives CASRAGGISNQPQHF.

The chain joins TRBV29-1 to TRBJ1-1; 10 bases are shared with TRBD1. V dropped 7 bases and J dropped 3; count of bases not matched to a gene: 11. There are 15 residues in the CDR3. The germline V gene has CDR1 SQVTM and CDR2 ANQGSEA. This chain's CDR3 is CSGSLRQGADTEAFF. For the CDR3, the DNA is TGCAGCGGGAGCCTTAGACAGGGGGCGGACACTGAAGCTTTCTTT.

The chain couples TRBV2 to TRBJ2-7; TRBD1 matches 9 bases. CDR3 size: 14 residues. After removal of 9 bases from V and 7 bases from J, the junction contained 13 bases not matched to a gene. Germline V gene lookup returns CDR1 SNHLY and CDR2 FYNNEI. CDR3 residues: CASGRTPGQGEQYF. The CDR3 DNA reads TGTGCCAGTGGTAGGACCCCAGGACAGGGGGAGCAGTACTTC.

The rearrangement joins TRBV19 to TRBJ1-2, with D unclear. The V and J ends lost 7 bases and 5 bases respectively, with 11 bases between them. CDR1 is LNHDA, CDR2 SQIVND, per germline (reference sequence). This CDR3 is 12 amino acids long. The CDR3 nucleotides read TGTGCCAGTAATCCGGGTAAATATGGCTACACCTTC. It is translated as CASNPGKYGYTF. Combining the CDR3 with reference TRBV19 and TRBJ1-2 gives the whole variable domain DGGITQSPKYLFRKEGQNVTLSCEQNLNHDAMYWYRQDPGQGLRLIYYSQIVNDFQKGDIAEGYSVSREKKESFPLTVTSAQKNPTAFYLCASNPGKYGYTFGSGTRLTVV.

The genes are TRBV19 and TRBJ2-1; D unclear. Trimming pared 5 bases from V and 6 bases from J, leaving 14 bases between. The germline V gene encodes CDR1 LNHDA and CDR2 SQIVND (reference sequence). CDR3 length: 14 amino acids. The chain's CDR3 is CASSSPQILNEQFF. CDR3 bases: TGTGCCAGTAGTTCGCCCCAAATACTCAATGAGCAGTTCTTC.

This clone was seen at least ten times. The chain links TRBV5-4 to TRBJ1-6; D may be TRBD1 (5 bases). The CDR3 length is 12 residues. V was cut by 1 base and J by 13 bases, with 9 bases left in between. CDR1 is SGHNT, CDR2 YYREEE, per germline (reference sequence). CDR3 residues: CASSLPDSPLHF. CDR3 coding DNA: TGTGCCAGCAGCTTGCCCGACAGCCCCCTCCACTTT.

This sequence joins TRBV7-8 and TRBJ1-1; D remains unclear. The CDR3 has 15 amino acids. V shed 4 bases and J shed 0 bases, with 12 bases lying between them. Germline assignment: CDR1 SGHVS and CDR2 FQNEAQ. Here the CDR3 DNA reads TGTGCCAGCAGCTCCCCGACGGGAATGAACACTGAAGCTTTCTTT. It yields the protein CASSSPTGMNTEAFF.

The CDR3 nucleotides read TGTGCCAGCAGCCTCCGGGGGGCAGGCTACGACTCTGGAAACACCATATATTTT. Translation: CASSLRGAGYDSGNTIYF. The V gene is TRBV3-1 (or the pseudogene TRBV3-2), the J gene TRBJ1-3; D is possibly TRBD1 (6 bases). Per germline, CDR1 LGHDT and CDR2 YNNKEL (reference sequence). The V end lost 4 bases, the J end lost 0 bases, and 19 bases lay between the germline ends. The CDR3 totals 18 residues.

The gene calls are TRBV18 and TRBJ1-1; TRBD1 agrees at 8 bases. In germline, CDR1 is KGHSH, CDR2 LQKENI. The ends lost 4 bases at V and 3 bases at J; junction bases unmatched: 13. This CDR3 has 17 amino acids. CDR3 in amino acids: CASSLRQGIGAHTEAFF. In nucleotides, the CDR3 is TGTGCCAGCTCACTCAGACAGGGGATCGGTGCCCACACTGAAGCTTTCTTT.

The V and J genes are TRBV7-9 and TRBJ1-2; tentative D call: TRBD1 (5 bases). The CDR3 spans 15 residues. Germline V CDR1 and CDR2: SEHNR, FQNEAQ (reference sequence). The V end was cut by 7 bases, the J end by 1 base, with 16 bases between. As DNA, the CDR3 is TGTGCCAGCACCTCGGGGAGGGACGGTAACTATGGCTACACCTTC. Translation gives CASTSGRDGNYGYTF.

The chain carries TRBV7-3 and TRBJ1-1; D call uncertain. This CDR3 has 13 residues. CDR1 is SGHTA and CDR2 is FQGTGA in the germline V gene. V lost 1 base, J lost 5 bases, and 8 bases lay in between. The CDR3 DNA reads TGTGCCAGCAGCTTAAGCCGGGTAACTGAAGCTTTCTTT. Translated: CASSLSRVTEAFF.